This T cell receptor (beta chain) was sequenced during a study of beta chain features in type 1 diabetes. Expressed TCRB transcripts were sequenced because the isolated RNA had all been reverse transcribed beforehand. Measured with immunoSEQ multiplex PCR; TCRdb has only the in-frame clones, and not every one. The sample lists approximately 200,000 clones; roughly 9.6% were seen once. Of note for this clone: Antigen: not known.

Germline V gives CDR1 MDHEN, CDR2 SYDVKM. The CDR3 spans 12 residues. Trimming removed 6 bases from V and 9 bases from J, with 11 bases in between. Findings and caveats of the study: TCRB CDR3s were moderately but significantly shorter in Type 1 diabetes patients in all four CD4+ subsets. It was possible that PCR favored shorter templates, equally so in patients and controls.

The V gene is TRBV28, the J gene TRBJ2-2, with D hard to call. This TCR derives from a woman younger than 30 in good health. Sample: naive CD4+ T cells from blood. Here the CDR3 DNA reads TGTGCCAGCAGCCCCGTAGTGCGGGAGCTGTTTTTT. Protein product: CASSPVVRELFF.